Listed here are 4 T cell receptor beta chains from one sample, sequenced in a study of Ad26.COV2.S vaccination and SARS-CoV-2 variants. The treatment: approximately 18 received Ad26.COV2.S at low or high dose, single or two shots; 5 received placebo; per-sample allocation not given. All samples were drawn on day 63, counting from the first vaccine or placebo injection. Libraries were prepared by immunoSEQ multiplex PCR; TCRdb keeps only in-frame clonotypes and omits some of them. The table has some 370,000 clones, 83% seen once; the top ten hold almost 7.5%. Specimen: peripheral blood, collected in a trial of Ad26.COV2.S vaccine versus placebo. The source is a person aged 18-65 years who received the Ad26.COV2.S COVID-19 vaccine or a placebo.

This chain links TRBV15 with TRBJ2-4; possibly TRBD1 or TRBD2 for D (5 bases each). The CDR3 consists of 15 residues. Trimming took 0 bases from V and 1 from J, leaving 7 bases between them. Looked up from germline, CDR1 is LNHNV and CDR2 is YYDKDF (reference sequence). The DNA for the CDR3 is TGTGCCACCAGCAGAGATGAGGGGGCCAAAAACATTCAGTACTTC. The encoded protein is CATSRDEGAKNIQYF.

This chain connects TRBV27 to TRBJ2-3; TRBD2 aligns across 7 bases. There are 14 residues in the CDR3. Germline-derived CDR1 and CDR2 are MNHEY and SMNVEV (reference sequence). V was clipped by 5 bases and J by 4 bases; unmatched bases: 6. CDR3 DNA: TGTGCCAGCAGTCCCCCGACTAGCCCAGATACGCAGTATTTT. It codes for CASSPPTSPDTQYF.

This clone was seen a single time. The chain links TRBV5-4 to TRBJ2-1; 10 bases are a match to TRBD2. Germline lookup yields CDR1 SGHNT and CDR2 YYREEE (reference sequence). This CDR3 is built from 15 residues. The J segment lost 8 bases and the V segment lost 3 bases, leaving 8 bases of the junction unmatched. The CDR3 region is CASSYKLAGLDEQFF. DNA of the CDR3: TGTGCCAGCAGCTACAAACTAGCGGGGTTAGATGAGCAGTTCTTC.

J is TRBJ2-7 and V is TRBV11-1; D unclear. V was cut by 5 bases and J by 2 bases, with 19 bases left in between. There are 16 residues in the CDR3. The germline V gene encodes CDR1 SGHAT and CDR2 FQDESV (reference sequence). CDR3 loop: CASSRRGEAVPYEQYF. Here the CDR3 DNA reads TGTGCCAGCAGCCGACGAGGTGAGGCGGTACCCTACGAGCAGTACTTC.